This TCR beta chain was retrieved from a study of T cells after yellow fever vaccination. Broader study findings: Most primary-vaccination clones recurred post-booster (roughly 96% CD4, roughly 90% CD8).

This clonotype showed up many times. CDR3 length equals 14 residues. The germline CDR1 and CDR2 sequences are SGHRS and YFSETQ. V was clipped by 0 bases and J by 1 base, with 4 bases between them. Via MiXCR, TCRdb re-called the 5' RACE reads, giving one row per CDR3 protein. The table lists about 45,000 distinct CDR3 sequences, almost 7% of them singletons. The rearrangement links TRBV5-1 to TRBJ2-2, with no clear D. This sequence was found in a man younger than 40 who received the YFV17D yellow fever vaccine. The sequencing here drew on CD8+ T cells not binding an NS4B(214-222) dextramer, sorted from PBMCs, taken 45 days after the yellow fever booster vaccination. CDR3 amino acids: CASSLAVNTGELFF. CDR3 DNA sequence: TGCGCCAGCAGCTTGGCCGTGAACACCGGGGAGCTGTTTTTT.